These 20 T cell receptor beta chains originate from one sample sequenced in a study of shared clonotypes between healthy human individuals. The repertoire was sequenced with immunoSEQ multiplex PCR; TCRdb's copy has only in-frame clones and lacks some. This table has over 2 million clones, 90% to 95% appearing once. Sequences were obtained from naive CD4+ T cells sorted from blood. Indicated subset: CD45RA+ positively selected. These TCRs come from a man aged 18 to 30 in good health.

V usage is TRBV9 and J usage is TRBJ2-5, with D possibly being TRBD1 or TRBD2 (5 bases each). Germline V CDR1 and CDR2: SGDLS, YYNGEE. This CDR3 contains 17 residues. Deletions cut 2 bases from V and 2 bases from J, with 19 bases between. DNA of the CDR3: TGTGCCAGCAGCGTGGGGACGACAGCCGCAGCTCAAGAGACCCAGTACTTC. Amino acids: CASSVGTTAAAQETQYF.

The chain uses TRBV6-5 and TRBJ1-2, with unresolved D. The CDR3 spans 15 residues. V was pared by 2 bases and J by 5 bases, with 15 bases between. The germline gives CDR1 MNHEY, CDR2 SVGAGI. CDR3 residues: CASSYAAAIWYGYTF. CDR3 bases: TGTGCCAGCAGTTACGCGGCAGCCATCTGGTATGGCTACACCTTC.

The V and J genes are TRBV7-9 and TRBJ2-1; D is ambiguous. Germline V lookup: CDR1 SEHNR, CDR2 FQNEAQ (reference sequence). This CDR3 contains 16 residues. V was shortened by 1 base and J by 0 bases, with 10 bases between the two germline ends. The CDR3 DNA reads TGTGCCAGCAGCTTAGGTCGGTGGAGCTCCTACAATGAGCAGTTCTTC. The encoded protein is CASSLGRWSSYNEQFF. Full variable domain (remainder filled in from reference TRBV7-9 and TRBJ2-1): DTGVSQNPRHKITKRGQNVTFRCDPISEHNRLYWYRQTLGQGPEFLTYFQNEAQLEKSRLLSDRFSAERPKGSFSTLEIQRTEQGDSAMYLCASSLGRWSSYNEQFFGPGTRLTVL.

J is TRBJ2-3 and V is TRBV6-1; D is possibly TRBD1 (5 bases). In germline, CDR1 is MNHNS, CDR2 SASEGT. V lost 5 bases and J 4 bases, leaving 16 bases between the germline ends. The CDR3 is 15 residues long. Here the CDR3 reads CASSSLTSRADTQYF. The CDR3 nucleotides read TGTGCCAGCAGTTCCCTTACCTCCAGGGCAGATACGCAGTATTTT.

The rearrangement joins TRBV28 to TRBJ1-1, with 7 bases identical to TRBD1. Trimming cost V 6 bases and J 2 bases; bases outside gene matches: 18. The germline gives CDR1 MDHEN, CDR2 SYDVKM. The CDR3 is 18 amino acids. The CDR3 DNA sequence: TGTGCCAGCAGCTCTCCCTTGGGACAGCCCCAGGGAAACACTGAAGCTTTCTTT. Encoded protein: CASSSPLGQPQGNTEAFF.

CDR3 residues: CASSEQRGIYNEQFF. Here the CDR3 DNA reads TGCGCCAGCAGTGAGCAGCGGGGGATCTACAATGAGCAGTTCTTC. The gene calls are TRBV10-2 and TRBJ2-1; the match to TRBD2 covers 8 bases. V shed 2 bases and J 3 bases; nucleotides not matched to a gene: 3. This CDR3 region has 15 residues. Germline CDR1 is WSHSY and CDR2 is SAAADI.

The genes are TRBV6-5 and TRBJ2-5; 9 bases map to TRBD1. Germline V lookup: CDR1 MNHEY, CDR2 SVGAGI. CDR3 length: 16 amino acids. V was clipped by 4 bases and J by 4 bases; unmatched bases: 10. The CDR3 bases are TGTGCCAGCAGTTCCGGCGCCGGGACAGGGATAGAGACCCAGTACTTC. It is translated as CASSSGAGTGIETQYF.

This chain links TRBV6-1 with TRBJ1-2, with D possibly TRBD1 on 6 matching bases. CDR3 length: 12 residues. Germline CDR1 and CDR2: MNHNS and SASEGT. With 7 bases removed from V and 6 bases from J, the gap between germline ends came to 12 bases. The CDR3 spells CASMGHKNGYTF. The CDR3 DNA follows: TGTGCCAGCATGGGACATAAAAATGGCTACACCTTC.

This clone was found once. The chain combines TRBV27 with TRBJ2-7, with 10 bases identical to TRBD2. Germline V gene lookup returns CDR1 MNHEY and CDR2 SMNVEV (reference sequence). After removal of 6 bases from V and 0 bases from J, the junction contained 17 bases not matched to a gene. The CDR3 has 19 residues. The CDR3, as DNA: TGTGCCAGCAGCGTCCAGGGGGCCAAGGGACTAGCGCTCTCCTACGAGCAGTACTTC. Amino acids: CASSVQGAKGLALSYEQYF.

The V call is TRBV29-1, the J call TRBJ1-2, with D uncertain. Trimming shortened V by 5 bases and J by 12 bases, and 16 bases separated the two germline ends. This CDR3 comprises 11 residues. The germline gives CDR1 SQVTM, CDR2 ANQGSEA. The CDR3 is CSVPSDRLNTF. CDR3 coding DNA: TGCAGCGTTCCCTCTGACCGTCTTAACACCTTC. The entire variable domain, with the rest obtained from reference TRBV29-1 and TRBJ1-2, is as follows: SAVISQKPSRDICQRGTSLTIQCQVDSQVTMMFWYRQQPGQSLTLIATANQGSEATYESGFVIDKFPISRPNLTFSTLTVSNMSPEDSSIYLCSVPSDRLNTFGSGTRLTVV.

This chain links TRBV2 with TRBJ2-7; TRBD1 might be the D (6 bases). Germline loops: CDR1 SNHLY, CDR2 FYNNEI. The V and J ends lost 6 bases and 3 bases respectively, with 9 bases between them. This CDR3 has 12 residues. CDR3 coding DNA: TGTGCCAGCAGGATGGACAGCTACGAGCAGTACTTC. It codes for CASRMDSYEQYF.

As to this clone: Other DNA sequences from this sample encode an identical CDR3 as well. This chain joins TRBV18 and TRBJ2-5, with D uncertain. This CDR3 has 13 residues. CDR1 and CDR2 (germline): KGHSH, LQKENI. V lost 1 base and J 2 bases, leaving 5 bases between the germline ends. CDR3 nucleotide sequence: TGTGCCAGCTCACCACGAGAACAAGAGACCCAGTACTTC. This sequence encodes CASSPREQETQYF.

The rearrangement uses TRBV7-6 and TRBJ2-2; D may be TRBD1 (6 bases). This CDR3 is 17 amino acids long. Trimming removed 0 bases from V and 2 bases from J, with 13 bases in between. Germline CDR1 is SGHVS and CDR2 is FNYEAQ. The CDR3 region is CASSLALRQDNTGELFF. The CDR3, as DNA: TGTGCCAGCAGCTTAGCGCTGAGACAGGATAACACCGGGGAGCTGTTTTTT.

This sequence joins TRBV5-1 and TRBJ2-7, with no clear D. Germline loops: CDR1 SGHRS, CDR2 YFSETQ. The CDR3 extends over 15 amino acids. The V end was cut by 0 bases, the J end by 4 bases, with 14 bases between. The CDR3 coding sequence is TGCGCCAGCAGCTTGGTCGCAGACATTACTTACGAGCAGTACTTC. Its protein product is CASSLVADITYEQYF. Using reference TRBV5-1 and TRBJ2-7 for the parts outside the CDR3, the full variable domain is KAGVTQTPRYLIKTRGQQVTLSCSPISGHRSVSWYQQTPGQGLQFLFEYFSETQRNKGNFPGRFSGRQFSNSRSEMNVSTLELGDSALYLCASSLVADITYEQYFGPGTRLTVT.

This rearrangement joins TRBV6-5 to TRBJ2-7, with TRBD2 matching 11 bases. This CDR3 contains 15 residues. Germline-derived CDR1 and CDR2 are MNHEY and SVGAGI. Trimming took 0 bases from V and 8 from J; bases not matched to a gene: 6. DNA of the CDR3: TGTGCCAGCAGTTACTCGCCGACTAGCGGGGCGAAGCAGTACTTC. Its protein product is CASSYSPTSGAKQYF.

The chain recombines TRBV7-6 with TRBJ2-2, with 10 bases lining up with TRBD1. Germline CDR1 and CDR2: SGHVS and FNYEAQ. V trimming: 7 bases; J trimming: 3 bases; junction bases outside the gene matches: 5. There are 15 residues in the CDR3. The CDR3 region has the DNA TGTGCCAGCAATCTCGGGACAGGGGACACCGGGGAGCTGTTTTTT. Translating gives CASNLGTGDTGELFF.

The V call is TRBV28, the J call TRBJ2-7; TRBD1 agrees at 7 bases. Germline CDR1 and CDR2: MDHEN and SYDVKM. The CDR3 totals 16 residues. Trimming cost V 5 bases and J 6 bases; bases outside gene matches: 16. The CDR3 region is CASSPQGVRRVGEQYF. The CDR3 DNA reads TGTGCCAGCAGTCCCCAGGGGGTCCGAAGGGTAGGCGAGCAGTACTTC.

The chain employs TRBV19 and TRBJ2-7; 8 bases are a match to TRBD1. With 6 bases clipped from V and 6 bases from J, the junction kept 4 bases outside the gene matches. From germline, CDR1 is LNHDA and CDR2 SQIVND (reference sequence). The CDR3 runs 12 residues. CDR3 in amino acids: CASRRTGGEQYF. The CDR3 DNA is TGTGCCAGTAGACGTACAGGGGGCGAGCAGTACTTC. Full variable domain (missing parts from reference TRBV19 and TRBJ2-7): DGGITQSPKYLFRKEGQNVTLSCEQNLNHDAMYWYRQDPGQGLRLIYYSQIVNDFQKGDIAEGYSVSREKKESFPLTVTSAQKNPTAFYLCASRRTGGEQYFGPGTRLTVT.

The V call is TRBV7-9, the J call TRBJ1-6; a possible D gene is TRBD1 (6 bases). Per germline, CDR1 SEHNR and CDR2 FQNEAQ (reference sequence). V lost 11 bases and J 5 bases, leaving 13 bases between the germline ends. The CDR3 extends over 13 amino acids. The DNA of the CDR3 is TGTGCCTCCCCGACAGGCAATAATTCACCCCTCCACTTT. This gives the protein CASPTGNNSPLHF.

The V and J genes are TRBV7-3 and TRBJ2-7; the D call may be TRBD1 or TRBD2 (6 bases each). V lost 5 bases and J lost 2, with 13 bases in between. The germline CDR1 and CDR2 sequences are SGHTA and FQGTGA. The CDR3 contains 14 residues. The CDR3 nucleotides are TGTGCCAGCAGCCCTCGGGGGACAACCTACGAGCAGTACTTC. Its translation is CASSPRGTTYEQYF.